What follows are 20 T cell receptor beta chains derived from one specimen sequenced in a study of cytomegalovirus exposure and HLA in healthy donors. PCR used 60 Vbeta primers and 13 Jbeta primers. Only in-frame clones appear in the TCRdb table, and some are missing; sequencing was by immunoSEQ multiplex PCR. The sample includes roughly 120,000 clones, approximately 74% seen only once; the top ten take 4% to 5%. Sequences were obtained from PBMCs. These TCRs come from a woman aged 40 to 50 in good health and CMV-seropositive.

This chain joins TRBV7-2 and TRBJ1-4; TRBD1 aligns across 12 bases. V was clipped by 4 bases and J by 4 bases; unmatched bases: 7. This CDR3 contains 17 residues. Germline CDR1 is SGHTA and CDR2 is FQGNSA. CDR3 in DNA: TGTGCCAGCAGCTCCTCCGGGACAGGGGGCCTTAATGAAAAACTGTTTTTT. Its protein product is CASSSSGTGGLNEKLFF.

The genes are TRBV4-1 and TRBJ1-2; D possibly corresponds to TRBD1 (5 bases). This CDR3 is built from 13 residues. V lost 4 bases and J 6 bases, leaving 12 bases between the germline ends. Per the germline V gene, CDR1 is MGHRA and CDR2 is YSYEKL. The CDR3 reads CASSRTPRDGYTF. In nucleotides, the CDR3 is TGCGCCAGCAGCCGGACACCCAGGGATGGCTACACCTTC.

In the case of this clone: Additional DNA sequences in this sample encode the identical CDR3. The chain joins TRBV6-5 to TRBJ2-5; 10 positions match TRBD1. The germline V gene has CDR1 MNHEY and CDR2 SVGAGI. The CDR3 runs to 15 residues. V lost 2 bases, J lost 1 base, and 1 base stayed unmatched. CDR3 DNA sequence: TGTGCCAGCAGTTACAGGACAGGGGGCCAAGAGACCCAGTACTTC. It translates to CASSYRTGGQETQYF.

The chain couples TRBV5-5 to TRBJ2-5; possible D gene TRBD2, 5 bases. CDR1 SGHKS and CDR2 YYEKEE come from the germline V gene (reference sequence). The CDR3 runs to 13 residues. Deletions cut 0 bases from V and 5 bases from J, with 8 bases between. CDR3 nucleotides: TGTGCCAGCAGCTTGGGAGGGTTCGAGACCCAGTACTTC. As protein: CASSLGGFETQYF. The full variable domain, in which reference TRBV5-5 and TRBJ2-5 provide the parts outside the CDR3, is DAGVTQSPTHLIKTRGQQVTLRCSPISGHKSVSWYQQVLGQGPQFIFQYYEKEERGRGNFPDRFSARQFPNYSSELNVNALLLGDSALYLCASSLGGFETQYFGPGTRLLVL.

V gene TRBV6-4 combines with J gene TRBJ1-1; possible D gene TRBD1, 6 bases. In germline, CDR1 is MRHNA, CDR2 SNTAGT. V lost 6 bases and J 1 base, leaving 9 bases between the germline ends. CDR3 length: 13 residues. The CDR3 nucleotides read TGTGCCAGCAGGAGGGGACAGAACACTGAAGCTTTCTTT. This codes for CASRRGQNTEAFF.

The CDR3 nucleotides read TGTGCCAGCAGCTTGCGGGGCCCATCAGATACGCAGTATTTT. It codes for CASSLRGPSDTQYF. The V gene is TRBV7-2, the J gene TRBJ2-3; weak D call: TRBD2 (6 bases). The V gene lost 3 bases and the J gene lost 4 bases, with 11 bases spanning the gap. The V gene's germline CDR1 is SGHTA and CDR2 FQGNSA. This CDR3 has 14 residues.

This clone has a single count. The V call is TRBV5-4, the J call TRBJ2-3; D is possibly TRBD1 (6 bases). V was cut by 4 bases and J by 2 bases, with 14 bases left in between. Looked up from germline, CDR1 is SGHNT and CDR2 is YYREEE (reference sequence). CDR3 length: 15 amino acids. CDR3 amino acids: CASSAQGLVTDTQYF. The CDR3 DNA reads TGTGCCAGCAGCGCACAGGGTCTCGTCACAGATACGCAGTATTTT. The variable domain in full, completed from reference TRBV5-4 and TRBJ2-3, reads ETGVTQSPTHLIKTRGQQVTLRCSSQSGHNTVSWYQQALGQGPQFIFQYYREEENGRGNFPPRFSGLQFPNYSSELNVNALELDDSALYLCASSAQGLVTDTQYFGPGTRLTVL.

This clone appeared a single time. The chain joins TRBV5-1 to TRBJ2-3; D gene unclear. The CDR3 length is 14 residues. CDR1 and CDR2 (germline): SGHRS, YFSETQ. The V and J ends lost 0 bases and 5 bases respectively, with 10 bases between them. CDR3 amino acids: CASSLGQLQDTQYF. The CDR3 DNA reads TGCGCCAGCAGCTTGGGGCAGTTACAAGATACGCAGTATTTT.

This clone was detected a few times. The chain has TRBV6-6 and TRBJ2-1; 7 nucleotides match TRBD1. With V trimmed by 6 bases and J by 4 bases, 3 bases remained unmatched. CDR3 length equals 13 residues. Germline assignment: CDR1 MNHNY and CDR2 SVGAGI (reference sequence). CDR3: CASREQGYNEQFF. The CDR3 DNA sequence: TGTGCCAGCAGAGAACAGGGGTACAATGAGCAGTTCTTC.

This clone was detected only a few times. V gene TRBV19 combines with J gene TRBJ2-7; 10 nucleotides match TRBD2. V was clipped by 9 bases and J by 4 bases; unmatched bases: 12. CDR3 size: 15 residues. Looked up from germline, CDR1 is LNHDA and CDR2 is SQIVND (reference sequence). This chain's CDR3 is CASSTQAGGRYEQYF. In DNA form, the CDR3 reads TGTGCCAGCTCCACCCAAGCGGGGGGGCGGTACGAGCAGTACTTC.

The genes are TRBV7-3 and TRBJ2-3, with 8 bases identical to TRBD1. The CDR3 runs 13 residues. The germline CDR1 and CDR2 sequences are SGHTA and FQGTGA. V lost 5 bases to trimming and J lost 10 bases; unmatched junction nucleotides: 8. Written as DNA, the CDR3 is TGTGCCAGCAGCACCCGGACAGGGCGGGCGCAGTATTTT. It specifies CASSTRTGRAQYF. Based on the CDR3 plus reference TRBV7-3 and TRBJ2-3, the full variable domain is GAGVSQTPSNKVTEKGKYVELRCDPISGHTALYWYRQSLGQGPEFLIYFQGTGAADDSGLPNDRFFAVRPEGSVSTLKIQRTERGDSAVYLCASSTRTGRAQYFGPGTRLTVL.

This clone was found a few times. V and J are TRBV27 and TRBJ2-1; tentative D call: TRBD1 (6 bases). V was clipped by 4 bases and J by 2 bases, with 18 bases between them. CDR3 size: 17 residues. The germline CDR1 and CDR2 sequences are MNHEY and SMNVEV (reference sequence). In DNA form, the CDR3 reads TGTGCCAGCAGTTCCCGGCCGGGACATACAACCTACAATGAGCAGTTCTTC. As protein: CASSSRPGHTTYNEQFF.

The table lists this clone with a few counts. This chain connects TRBV29-1 to TRBJ2-1; D perhaps matches TRBD2 (6 bases). This CDR3 contains 14 residues. Germline CDR1 and CDR2: SQVTM and ANQGSEA. Trimming cost V 7 bases and J 0 bases, with 13 bases left between them. DNA for the CDR3: TGCAGCGCTCGGGACTTTTACTCCTACAATGAGCAGTTCTTC. It yields the protein CSARDFYSYNEQFF.

This chain joins TRBV2 and TRBJ2-5, with D perhaps matching TRBD2 (7 bases). The germline V gene encodes CDR1 SNHLY and CDR2 FYNNEI. CDR3 length equals 11 residues. V dropped 1 base and J dropped 14 bases, with 11 bases sitting between them. CDR3 loop: CASSEGGGLYF. The DNA for the CDR3 is TGTGCCAGCAGTGAAGGGGGGGGCCTCTACTTC.

The chain employs TRBV5-1 and TRBJ2-5; D gene ambiguous. Germline V gene sequence: CDR1 SGHRS, CDR2 YFSETQ. The V and J ends lost 4 bases and 5 bases respectively, with 12 bases between them. The CDR3 runs 13 residues. Here the CDR3 reads CASSLDPQETQYF. The DNA of the CDR3 is TGCGCCAGCAGCCTAGACCCCCAGGAGACCCAGTACTTC.

The CDR3 DNA follows: TGTGCCGCCTCGCGGGGAGAGAGTCAGCCCCAGCATTTT. Translated, it gives CAASRGESQPQHF. The genes are TRBV10-3 and TRBJ1-5; D is unresolved. Germline assignment: CDR1 ENHRY and CDR2 SYGVKD. The CDR3 totals 13 residues. V gave up 11 bases and J gave up 6 bases, with 17 bases separating them.

The chain recombines TRBV5-4 with TRBJ2-1, with 8 positions matching TRBD1. CDR1 is SGHNT and CDR2 is YYREEE in the germline V gene (reference sequence). The CDR3 runs 15 residues. Trimming took 4 bases from V and 1 from J; bases not matched to a gene: 4. CDR3 sequence: CASSAQGGSYNEQFF. Written as DNA, the CDR3 is TGTGCCAGCAGCGCACAGGGGGGATCCTACAATGAGCAGTTCTTC. The variable domain in full, with the rest retrieved from reference TRBV5-4 and TRBJ2-1, is ETGVTQSPTHLIKTRGQQVTLRCSSQSGHNTVSWYQQALGQGPQFIFQYYREEENGRGNFPPRFSGLQFPNYSSELNVNALELDDSALYLCASSAQGGSYNEQFFGPGTRLTVL.

V and J are TRBV19 and TRBJ1-4; D is perhaps TRBD1 (6 bases). The CDR3 has 14 amino acids. Germline loops: CDR1 LNHDA, CDR2 SQIVND (reference sequence). V gave up 3 bases and J gave up 4 bases, with 9 bases separating them. The CDR3 DNA reads TGTGCCAGTAGTATCCGCAGGGGTAATGAAAAACTGTTTTTT. Translation: CASSIRRGNEKLFF.

Only one count was recorded for this clone. The rearrangement joins TRBV4-1 to TRBJ1-2; possibly TRBD1 for D (5 bases). Germline lookup yields CDR1 MGHRA and CDR2 YSYEKL. The CDR3 is 13 residues long. V was clipped by 1 base and J by 7 bases, with 10 bases between them. The CDR3 loop is CASSQGSGSGYTF. The CDR3 nucleotides read TGCGCCAGCAGCCAAGGTTCAGGGTCTGGCTACACCTTC.

CDR3 residues: CASSEFHPGEGTDTQYF. CDR3 DNA: TGCGCCAGCAGCGAATTCCACCCTGGGGAGGGCACAGATACGCAGTATTTT. The V call is TRBV10-1, the J call TRBJ2-3; tentative D call: TRBD2 (6 bases). V gave up 6 bases and J gave up 1 base, with 20 bases separating them. CDR1 and CDR2 (germline): WNHNN, SYGVQD (reference sequence). The CDR3 spans 17 residues.